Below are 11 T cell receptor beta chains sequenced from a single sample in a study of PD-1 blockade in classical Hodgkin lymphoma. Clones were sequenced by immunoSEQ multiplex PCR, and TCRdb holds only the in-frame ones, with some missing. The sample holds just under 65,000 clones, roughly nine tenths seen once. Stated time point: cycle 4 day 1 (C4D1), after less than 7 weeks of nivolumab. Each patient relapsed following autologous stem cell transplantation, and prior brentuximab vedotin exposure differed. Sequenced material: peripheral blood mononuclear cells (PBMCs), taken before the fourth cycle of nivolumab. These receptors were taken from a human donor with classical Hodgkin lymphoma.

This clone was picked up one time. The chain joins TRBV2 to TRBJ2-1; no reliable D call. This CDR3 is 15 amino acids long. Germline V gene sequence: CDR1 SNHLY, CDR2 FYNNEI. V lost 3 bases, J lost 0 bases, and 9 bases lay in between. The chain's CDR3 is CASSDFTSSYNEQFF. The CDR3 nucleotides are TGTGCCAGCAGTGATTTCACGAGCTCCTACAATGAGCAGTTCTTC.

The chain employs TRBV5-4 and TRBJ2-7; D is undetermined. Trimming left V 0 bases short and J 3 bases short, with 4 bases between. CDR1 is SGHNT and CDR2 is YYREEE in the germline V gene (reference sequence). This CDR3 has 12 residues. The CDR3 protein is CASSLDFYEQYF. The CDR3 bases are TGTGCCAGCAGCTTGGACTTCTACGAGCAGTACTTC.

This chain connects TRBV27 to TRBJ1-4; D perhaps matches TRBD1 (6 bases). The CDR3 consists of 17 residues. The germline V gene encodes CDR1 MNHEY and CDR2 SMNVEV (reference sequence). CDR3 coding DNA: TGTGGGGGGGCACAAGCACAGAATACTCCAACTAATGAAAAACTGTTTTTT. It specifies CGGAQAQNTPTNEKLFF.

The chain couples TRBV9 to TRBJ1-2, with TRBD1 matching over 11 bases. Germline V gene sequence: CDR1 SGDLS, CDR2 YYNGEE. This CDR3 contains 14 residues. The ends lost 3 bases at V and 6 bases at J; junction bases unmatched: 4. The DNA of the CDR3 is TGTGCCAGCAGCGGGGGACAGGGGGTAGATGGCTACACCTTC. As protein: CASSGGQGVDGYTF.

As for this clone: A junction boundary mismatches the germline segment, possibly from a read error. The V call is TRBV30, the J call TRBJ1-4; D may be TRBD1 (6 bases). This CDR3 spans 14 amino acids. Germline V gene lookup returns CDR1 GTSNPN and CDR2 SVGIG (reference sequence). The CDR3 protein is CAWSQGRGNGKLFF. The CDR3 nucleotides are TGTGCCTGGAGCCAGGGCAGGGGTAATGGAAAACTGTTTTTT.

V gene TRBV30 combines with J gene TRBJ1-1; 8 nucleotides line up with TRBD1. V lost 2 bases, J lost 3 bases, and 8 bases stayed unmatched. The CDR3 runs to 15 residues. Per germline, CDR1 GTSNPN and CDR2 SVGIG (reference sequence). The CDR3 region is CAWSTPGGLHTEAFF. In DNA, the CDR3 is TGTGCCTGGAGTACCCCAGGGGGCCTCCACACTGAAGCTTTCTTT.

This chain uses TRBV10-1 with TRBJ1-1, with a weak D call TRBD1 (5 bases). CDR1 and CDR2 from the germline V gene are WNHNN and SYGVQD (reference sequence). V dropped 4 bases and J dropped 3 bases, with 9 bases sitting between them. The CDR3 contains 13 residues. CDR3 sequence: CASSALGDTEAFF. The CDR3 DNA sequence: TGCGCCAGCAGTGCGTTAGGGGACACTGAAGCTTTCTTT.

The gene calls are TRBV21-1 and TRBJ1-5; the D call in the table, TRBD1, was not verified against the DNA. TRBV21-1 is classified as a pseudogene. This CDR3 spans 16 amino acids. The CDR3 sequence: CASSKSTEDVGQPQHF. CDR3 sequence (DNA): TGTGCCAGCAGCAAATCGACAGAAGACGTGGGTCAGCCCCAGCATTTT.

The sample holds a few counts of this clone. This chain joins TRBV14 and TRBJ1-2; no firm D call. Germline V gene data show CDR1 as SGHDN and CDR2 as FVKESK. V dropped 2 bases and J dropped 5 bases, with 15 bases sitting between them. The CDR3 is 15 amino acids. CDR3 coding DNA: TGTGCCAGCAGCCAACGAGGCAGTGCGCTATATGGCTACACCTTC. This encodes CASSQRGSALYGYTF. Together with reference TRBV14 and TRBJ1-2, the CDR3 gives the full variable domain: EAGVTQFPSHSVIEKGQTVTLRCDPISGHDNLYWYRRVMGKEIKFLLHFVKESKQDESGMPNNRFLAERTGGTYSTLKVQPAELEDSGVYFCASSQRGSALYGYTFGSGTRLTVV.

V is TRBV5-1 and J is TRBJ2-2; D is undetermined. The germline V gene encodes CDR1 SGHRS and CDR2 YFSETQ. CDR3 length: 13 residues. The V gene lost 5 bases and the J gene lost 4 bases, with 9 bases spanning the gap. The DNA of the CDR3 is TGCGCCAGCAGGGTTGATAGCACCGGGGAGCTGTTTTTT. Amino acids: CASRVDSTGELFF.

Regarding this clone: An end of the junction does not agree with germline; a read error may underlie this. In DNA form, the CDR3 reads TGCGCCAGCAGTTTGGTCCGTCAGTACTTC. Its protein product is CASSLVRQYF. The chain is built from TRBV5-1 and TRBJ2-7; D is undetermined. The CDR3 totals 10 residues. Per germline, CDR1 SGHRS and CDR2 YFSETQ.